This T cell receptor (beta chain) was identified in a study of T-cell memory formation after mild COVID-19 (dated by TCRdb to the early 2020s). About the full investigation: TCR sequence clusters from the two donors were found to be largely donor specific. Longitudinal TCRalpha and TCRbeta repertoire sequencing tracked T-cell clones expanding and contracting after mild COVID-19 in a couple of donors. Two young, previously healthy adult volunteers made up the cohort, one male and one female.

This clonotype showed up many times. Its antigen target is currently unknown. No much larger clonotype is one base removed from it; base qualities were not supplied. Ficoll-Paque density gradient centrifugation was used to isolate PBMCs. Sequencing was performed on an Illumina NovaSeq 6000. TCRalpha and TCRbeta cDNA libraries were built by 5'RACE with constant-segment primers, adding sample barcodes and unique molecular identifiers. RNA was extracted from every sample with Trizol reagent. Library amplification was performed in two PCR steps, and a second sample barcode and Illumina TruSeq adapters were introduced in the second step. Libraries were sequenced on an Illumina NovaSeq with 2 x 150 bp paired-end reads. Per the source publication's procedure: Demultiplexing of reads and collapsing into UMI-guided consensus sequences were performed with migec v1.2.7. Using mixcr v2.1.11, the UMI consensuses were aligned to TRA and TRB V and J templates and assembled into clonotypes. Clonotypes were classified as expanded or contracted when called significant by both edgeR and NoisET, with noise models trained on biological replicates. For edgeR calls, the thresholds were a false discovery rate-adjusted p below 0.01 and a log2 fold-change of 1. As an exploratory analysis of dynamics, PCA with hierarchical clustering was applied to max-normalized trajectories of the 1000 most abundant clonotypes. The CD4 or CD8 phenotype of responding clones was assigned using the separately sequenced CD4+ and CD8+ repertoires. Through fastp at Q25 and MiXCR, TCRdb rebuilt clones from the public reads, retaining in-frame beta chains. Rows merge per CDR3 protein into single entries with the most common DNA and genes. Clone size and V and J calls follow TCRdb, not the original study. This sample holds a few hundred thousand distinct CDR3 sequences; 8.5% to 9.5% were observed only once. The ten largest make up roughly a fifth of the sample.

The paper's findings and limits, for the study overall: The detection of some responding clones in pre-infection memory suggests that pre-existing cross-reactive memory T cells joined the SARS-CoV-2 response. Whether the second-wave clones peaking on day 37 were SARS-CoV-2 specific was not confirmed. Contracting CD4+ clones were found mainly in CM and EM memory subsets, while CD8+ clones were enriched in EMRA. From day 15 to 85, contracting clones showed balanced CD4/CD8 phenotypes, whereas a second wave of clones that expanded from day 15 to 37 leaned towards CD4+. The study included only a couple of mild cases, and larger cohorts that include severe cases with pre-infection samples were judged to be necessary.

The CDR3 covers 13 residues, taking in both the cysteine and the phenylalanine. Only the CDR3 region is kept as DNA, spanning 39 bases read in frame from base 1. V is cut by 6 bases and J by 4 bases, and the space between the germline ends is 10 bases. Taken from the germline V gene, the CDR1 and CDR2 loops are MNHEY and SVGAGI. The chain joins TRBV6-5 to TRBJ2-1; no D segment can be confidently identified. The specimen sequenced was PBMCs or a T cell subset sorted from them (not recorded which). The source of this sequence is a man between 18 and 35 years old who had mild COVID-19 (a few samples of this study predate the infection). The sample titles of this study are shuffled in the database, so cell type and time point are left out; the donor was told from shared clones. The nucleotides read TGTGCCAGCAGGGCGGTGGGGTACAATGAGCAGTTCTTC. The encoded protein is CASRAVGYNEQFF.